The subject of this entry is one T cell receptor beta chain. TCRdb analysed the RT-PCR reads with MiXCR anew, one entry per CDR3 protein. Altogether about 800,000 distinct CDR3 sequences are present, 21% being singletons, with the ten largest covering around 9.6%. The entry originates in a study of response to subunit inactivated influenza vaccine. The CDR3 is 13 amino acids. V dropped 7 bases and J dropped 7 bases, with 13 bases sitting between them. Germline lookup yields CDR1 LGHDT and CDR2 YNNKEL (reference sequence). V gene TRBV3-1 combines with J gene TRBJ1-4; D perhaps matches TRBD1 (6 bases). The clonotype originates from a man aged 50 to 59 who received an inactivated influenza vaccine. This material consisted of PBMCs from blood, taken approximately 5 days after vaccination. The CDR3 coding sequence is TGTGCCAGCAAGGGGGGACCATCTGAAAAACTGTTTTTT. This encodes CASKGGPSEKLFF. The whole variable domain, remainder taken from reference TRBV3-1 and TRBJ1-4, is DTAVSQTPKYLVTQMGNDKSIKCEQNLGHDTMYWYKQDSKKFLKIMFSYNNKELIINETVPNRFSPKSPDKAHLNLHINSLELGDSAVYFCASKGGPSEKLFFGSGTQLSVL.